The present TCR beta chain was sequenced within a study of blood T cells in healthy people across ages. This clonotype has just a few counts. Its antigen is unidentified. A sample-barcoded 5' primer and a J-beta primer mix were used in a second PCR of about 7 to 12 cycles. TCRdb re-called the 5' RACE reads with MiXCR, one entry per CDR3 protein. The sample shows approximately 900,000 distinct CDR3 sequences, roughly 52% of them seen only once. The germline V gene has CDR1 SGHRS and CDR2 YFSETQ. The V end was cut by 2 bases, the J end by 2 bases, with 9 bases between. The CDR3 sequence is 14 residues long. The study, taken as a whole, reports: When set beside aged donors, long-lived donors presented more naive CD4+ cells and higher diversity.

The TCR comes from a man aged 30 to 39 in good health. The chain recombines TRBV5-1 with TRBJ2-3; D remains unclear. Sequenced: blood. In nucleotides, the CDR3 is TGCGCCAGCAGCTTTGGAGAATACACAGATACGCAGTATTTT. Its protein is CASSFGEYTDTQYF.